This T cell receptor beta chain was obtained from a study of T cell repertoires in cytomegalovirus infection. Study-wide context: Matching HLA type, along with CMV infection, was indicated by public TCR beta signatures.

General study results and limits: Summed public TCR beta family frequency identified CMV carriers bearing the relevant HLA.

With 4 bases removed from V and 0 bases from J, the gap between germline ends came to 7 bases. The CDR3 contains 14 residues. A single record per CDR3 protein comes from TCRdb applying MiXCR to the reads. This repertoire shows approximately 700,000 distinct CDR3 sequences, about 40% found once; its top ten account for 2.5% to 3.5%. Concerning this clonotype itself: As yet, its antigen is unknown.

Material: PBMCs. This sequence was found in a human donor in good health (CMV status not recorded). Some clones in this sample may be carry-over from other donors' samples. This chain uses TRBV12-3 or TRBV12-4 with TRBJ2-4; D remains unclear. CDR3 sequence (DNA): TGTGCCAGCAGTTCTAGAATAGCCAAAAACATTCAGTACTTC. It yields the protein CASSSRIAKNIQYF.